These T cell receptor beta chains were read from a single sample in a study of T cell responses to AZD1222 COVID-19 vaccine. Sequencing used immunoSEQ multiplex PCR; TCRdb keeps in-frame clones, though not all of them. Among fewer than 120,000 clones, roughly 89% were seen once, and the ten largest hold 2% to 3%. This sample comprised peripheral blood, obtained 28 days after the second AZD1222 dose. The receptors here all came from an adult who received the AZD1222 COVID-19 vaccine. CDR3s include the opening cysteine and the closing phenylalanine or tryptophan. Each record gives: V gene, J gene, clone size, D gene, CDR3 DNA, CDR3 protein. A D gene is named only where the DNA matches it firmly. A clone size is listed for some rows: how often the clone was seen (once, few, many), or a class if it is expanded.

v_call: TRBV11-3; j_call: TRBJ2-3; clone_size: .; d_call: .; cdr3_nt: TGTGCCAGCAGCCCCGGGGCTAGCACAGATACGCAGTATTTT; cdr3_aa: CASSPGASTDTQYF
v_call: TRBV27; j_call: TRBJ2-7; clone_size: .; d_call: .; cdr3_nt: TGTGCCAGCAGATTGGACGGCCCCTACGAGCAGTACTTC; cdr3_aa: CASRLDGPYEQYF
v_call: TRBV5-4; j_call: TRBJ2-3; clone_size: .; d_call: TRBD2; cdr3_nt: TGTGCCAGCAGCTTGGCGAGACTAGCGAGGCAAGCAGATACGCAGTATTTT; cdr3_aa: CASSLARLARQADTQYF
v_call: TRBV7-9; j_call: TRBJ1-2; clone_size: .; d_call: .; cdr3_nt: TGTGCCAGCAGCCCCGCGGTCGGCTACACCTTC; cdr3_aa: CASSPAVGYTF
v_call: TRBV27; j_call: TRBJ1-2; clone_size: .; d_call: TRBD1; cdr3_nt: TGTGCCAGCAGTTCAGGGGGCGACTATGGCTACACCTTC; cdr3_aa: CASSSGGDYGYTF
v_call: TRBV2; j_call: TRBJ2-7; clone_size: .; d_call: TRBD2; cdr3_nt: TGTGCCAGCAGTCCCGGGACTAGTGGGAGAAACTCCTACGAGCAGTACTTC; cdr3_aa: CASSPGTSGRNSYEQYF
v_call: TRBV29-1; j_call: TRBJ2-1; clone_size: .; d_call: .; cdr3_nt: TGCAGCGTTGATTTGGAACCCAATGAGCAGTTCTTC; cdr3_aa: CSVDLEPNEQFF
v_call: TRBV13; j_call: TRBJ2-7; clone_size: .; d_call: .; cdr3_nt: TGTGCCAGCAGCTTGAACACCTTCTACGAGCAGTACTTC; cdr3_aa: CASSLNTFYEQYF
v_call: TRBV6-6; j_call: TRBJ1-5; clone_size: .; d_call: .; cdr3_nt: TGTGCCAGCAGTTACGAAGGTCCCCAGCATTTT; cdr3_aa: CASSYEGPQHF
v_call: TRBV25-1; j_call: TRBJ2-4; clone_size: .; d_call: .; cdr3_nt: TGTGCCAGCAGTTTCCGGGGGCTCGGGGACATTCAGTACTTC; cdr3_aa: CASSFRGLGDIQYF
v_call: TRBV29-1; j_call: TRBJ2-1; clone_size: .; d_call: .; cdr3_nt: TGCAGCGTGGACCGAGGGAACGTGGCGGCCTCCTACAATGAGCAGTTCTTC; cdr3_aa: CSVDRGNVAASYNEQFF
v_call: TRBV9; j_call: TRBJ2-7; clone_size: .; d_call: .; cdr3_nt: TGTGCCAGCAGCCCAGGTGACAGCACCTACGAGCAGTACTTC; cdr3_aa: CASSPGDSTYEQYF
v_call: TRBV27; j_call: TRBJ1-3; clone_size: few; d_call: TRBD1; cdr3_nt: TGTGCCAGCAGCTCAACAGGGGACACCATATATTTT; cdr3_aa: CASSSTGDTIYF
v_call: TRBV7-2; j_call: TRBJ2-5; clone_size: .; d_call: .; cdr3_nt: TGTGCCAGCAGCTTAGTAGGGATAGAGACCCAGTACTTC; cdr3_aa: CASSLVGIETQYF
v_call: TRBV4-2; j_call: TRBJ1-4; clone_size: .; d_call: .; cdr3_nt: TGTGCCAGCAGCCAAAGCTACATAGACGCAACTAATGAAAAACTGTTTTTT; cdr3_aa: CASSQSYIDATNEKLFF
v_call: TRBV7-6; j_call: TRBJ1-4; clone_size: .; d_call: TRBD1; cdr3_nt: TGTGCCAGCAGCCCAGGGGGGGGCGCGGATGAAAAACTGTTTTTT; cdr3_aa: CASSPGGGADEKLFF
v_call: TRBV5-1; j_call: TRBJ1-4; clone_size: .; d_call: .; cdr3_nt: TGCGCCAGCAGCTTGGGGTTGTTCGGGGAGGGCCAGGAAAAACTGTTTTTT; cdr3_aa: CASSLGLFGEGQEKLFF
v_call: TRBV10-3; j_call: TRBJ1-5; clone_size: .; d_call: TRBD1; cdr3_nt: TGTGCCATCAGTGTAGGAACAGGGGATAATCAGCCCCAGCATTTT; cdr3_aa: CAISVGTGDNQPQHF
v_call: TRBV7-9; j_call: TRBJ1-4; clone_size: .; d_call: .; cdr3_nt: TGTGCCAGCAGCCTCATTTTGGGTGAAAAACTGTTTTTT; cdr3_aa: CASSLILGEKLFF
v_call: TRBV15; j_call: TRBJ1-6; clone_size: .; d_call: .; cdr3_nt: TGTGCCACCAGCAGGGGGCGTAATTCACCCCTCCACTTT; cdr3_aa: CATSRGRNSPLHF
v_call: TRBV5-1; j_call: TRBJ1-3; clone_size: .; d_call: .; cdr3_nt: TGCGCCAGCAGCACTGACCTCTCTGGAAACACCATATATTTT; cdr3_aa: CASSTDLSGNTIYF
v_call: TRBV5-1; j_call: TRBJ2-1; clone_size: .; d_call: .; cdr3_nt: TGCGCCAGCAGCCCGGGACCAGCATACAATGAGCAGTTCTTC; cdr3_aa: CASSPGPAYNEQFF
v_call: TRBV5-5; j_call: TRBJ2-7; clone_size: .; d_call: .; cdr3_nt: TGTGCCAGCAGCTTGGACAGTGGGCAGTACTTC; cdr3_aa: CASSLDSGQYF
v_call: TRBV5-6; j_call: TRBJ1-2; clone_size: once; d_call: .; cdr3_nt: TGTGCCAGCAGCTGGAGGAACGGCTACACCTTC; cdr3_aa: CASSWRNGYTF
v_call: TRBV7-9; j_call: TRBJ1-5; clone_size: .; d_call: .; cdr3_nt: TGTGCCAGCAGTCAAATGGGAGATAGCAATCAGCCCCAGCATTTT; cdr3_aa: CASSQMGDSNQPQHF
v_call: TRBV3-1/TRBV3-2; j_call: TRBJ1-1; clone_size: .; d_call: .; cdr3_nt: TGTGCCAGCAGCCAAGATGGGGCAGAAGCTTTCTTT; cdr3_aa: CASSQDGAEAFF
v_call: TRBV3-1/TRBV3-2; j_call: TRBJ1-2; clone_size: .; d_call: .; cdr3_nt: TGTGCCAGCAGAGGGACCGACACTAACTATGGCTACACCTTC; cdr3_aa: CASRGTDTNYGYTF
v_call: TRBV6-5; j_call: TRBJ2-7; clone_size: .; d_call: TRBD2; cdr3_nt: TGTGCCAGCAAAAAAGCGGGGAGACCCTACGAGCAGTACTTC; cdr3_aa: CASKKAGRPYEQYF
v_call: TRBV7-2; j_call: TRBJ2-7; clone_size: .; d_call: .; cdr3_nt: TGTGCCAGCAGGGCCGGGTCGGGGGTAAGGTACGGAGCCTACGAGCAGTACTTC; cdr3_aa: CASRAGSGVRYGAYEQYF
v_call: TRBV4-1; j_call: TRBJ2-6; clone_size: once; d_call: .; cdr3_nt: TGCGCCAGCAGCCCCCTTTCGGGCAGCTCTGGGGCCAACGTCCTGACTTTC; cdr3_aa: CASSPLSGSSGANVLTF
v_call: TRBV9; j_call: TRBJ1-6; clone_size: .; d_call: .; cdr3_nt: TGTGCCAGCACCCCGGGCCTACTCCGCTATAATTCACCCCTCCACTTT; cdr3_aa: CASTPGLLRYNSPLHF
v_call: TRBV7-2; j_call: TRBJ2-7; clone_size: .; d_call: .; cdr3_nt: TGTGCCAGCAGCTTAGTTTCCGCGAGGGGTATCCACGAGCAGTACTTC; cdr3_aa: CASSLVSARGIHEQYF
v_call: TRBV7-2; j_call: TRBJ2-7; clone_size: .; d_call: TRBD1; cdr3_nt: TGTGCCAGCAGCTCGGACAACAGGGGCCGGTACGAGCAGTACTTC; cdr3_aa: CASSSDNRGRYEQYF
v_call: TRBV19; j_call: TRBJ2-7; clone_size: .; d_call: .; cdr3_nt: TGTGCCAGTAGTATCGGCAGGGCCTACGAGCAGTACTTC; cdr3_aa: CASSIGRAYEQYF
v_call: TRBV2; j_call: TRBJ2-1; clone_size: .; d_call: .; cdr3_nt: TGTGCCAGCGGTGGGAGTCGGGGGTACAATGAGCAGTTCTTC; cdr3_aa: CASGGSRGYNEQFF
v_call: TRBV19; j_call: TRBJ1-2; clone_size: .; d_call: .; cdr3_nt: TGTGCCAGTAGTACCGGGGTGGCTCTCTATGGCTACACCTTC; cdr3_aa: CASSTGVALYGYTF
v_call: TRBV18; j_call: TRBJ1-4; clone_size: .; d_call: .; cdr3_nt: TGTGCCAGCTCACCAATAGGTTGGGAAAAACTGTTTTTT; cdr3_aa: CASSPIGWEKLFF
v_call: TRBV5-1; j_call: TRBJ1-3; clone_size: .; d_call: TRBD1; cdr3_nt: TGCGCCAGCAGCCAGGGACAGACTGGAAACACCATATATTTT; cdr3_aa: CASSQGQTGNTIYF
v_call: TRBV5-1; j_call: TRBJ1-1; clone_size: .; d_call: .; cdr3_nt: TGCGCCAGCAGGGGGTGGGGGACTAACACTGAAGCTTTCTTT; cdr3_aa: CASRGWGTNTEAFF
v_call: TRBV7-8; j_call: TRBJ2-2; clone_size: .; d_call: .; cdr3_nt: TGTGCCAGCAGCCGGACTCAGCCCGGGGAGCTGTTTTTT; cdr3_aa: CASSRTQPGELFF
v_call: TRBV19; j_call: TRBJ1-2; clone_size: .; d_call: .; cdr3_nt: TGTGCCAGTAGTATAGATCCGGGGGACTATGGCTACACCTTC; cdr3_aa: CASSIDPGDYGYTF
v_call: TRBV5-4; j_call: TRBJ2-2; clone_size: once; d_call: .; cdr3_nt: TGTGCCAGCAGCTTGAGCTTGGCGAACACCGGGGAGCTGTTTTTT; cdr3_aa: CASSLSLANTGELFF
v_call: TRBV19; j_call: TRBJ2-5; clone_size: .; d_call: TRBD2; cdr3_nt: TGTGCCAGTAGTCCCGGGCTAGCGGGGGAAGAGACCCAGTACTTC; cdr3_aa: CASSPGLAGEETQYF
v_call: TRBV10-3; j_call: TRBJ1-2; clone_size: .; d_call: TRBD1; cdr3_nt: TGTGCCATCAGTGACCAGGGACAGGGGTATGGCTACACCTTC; cdr3_aa: CAISDQGQGYGYTF
v_call: TRBV12-3/TRBV12-4; j_call: TRBJ2-1; clone_size: .; d_call: TRBD2; cdr3_nt: TGTGCCAGCACTAGCGGGGGGCCCGGGTCGTTCTTC; cdr3_aa: CASTSGGPGSFF
v_call: TRBV19; j_call: TRBJ1-1; clone_size: .; d_call: .; cdr3_nt: TGTGCCAGCCAGAAGGAGGGGCGGGTTGAAGCTTTCTTT; cdr3_aa: CASQKEGRVEAFF
v_call: TRBV28; j_call: TRBJ1-2; clone_size: once; d_call: .; cdr3_nt: TGTGCCAGCAGTTCCACGGCAGCTAACTATGGCTACACCTTC; cdr3_aa: CASSSTAANYGYTF
v_call: TRBV7-8; j_call: TRBJ1-1; clone_size: .; d_call: .; cdr3_nt: TGTGCCAGCAGCTTAGCGAGAGCCATGAACACTGAAGCTTTCTTT; cdr3_aa: CASSLARAMNTEAFF
v_call: TRBV29-1; j_call: TRBJ1-2; clone_size: .; d_call: .; cdr3_nt: TGCAGCGTCAATAAATGGGGACCGAACCCCTATGGCTACACCTTC; cdr3_aa: CSVNKWGPNPYGYTF